This entry concerns a single T cell receptor (beta chain). Its antigen is currently unknown. This specimen comes from a study of neoadjuvant anti-PD-1 for oral cavity cancer. Study overall: Around day 43, patients without progression received a fourth nivolumab dose before surgery.

Notes on the study in general: Treg/Th17 ratio rose with pretreatment blood and fell with post-treatment tumor TCRbeta clonality.

Only in-frame clones appear in the TCRdb table, and some are missing; sequencing was by immunoSEQ multiplex PCR. The sample carries some 15,000 clones, 70% to 75% recorded once. The material sequenced was PBMCs, taken before nivolumab (anti-PD-1) treatment. The clonotype was recovered from a person aged 35-79 years with oral cavity squamous cell carcinoma.

The CDR3 loop is CASSVDATGNTEAFF. The CDR3 coding sequence is TGTGCCAGCAGCGTAGACGCGACAGGGAACACTGAAGCTTTCTTT. The V gene is TRBV9, the J gene TRBJ1-1; TRBD1 is a possible D gene (6 bases). Germline CDR1 reads SGDLS; CDR2 reads YYNGEE. Trimming cost V 0 bases and J 1 base, with 10 bases left between them. The CDR3 contains 15 residues.